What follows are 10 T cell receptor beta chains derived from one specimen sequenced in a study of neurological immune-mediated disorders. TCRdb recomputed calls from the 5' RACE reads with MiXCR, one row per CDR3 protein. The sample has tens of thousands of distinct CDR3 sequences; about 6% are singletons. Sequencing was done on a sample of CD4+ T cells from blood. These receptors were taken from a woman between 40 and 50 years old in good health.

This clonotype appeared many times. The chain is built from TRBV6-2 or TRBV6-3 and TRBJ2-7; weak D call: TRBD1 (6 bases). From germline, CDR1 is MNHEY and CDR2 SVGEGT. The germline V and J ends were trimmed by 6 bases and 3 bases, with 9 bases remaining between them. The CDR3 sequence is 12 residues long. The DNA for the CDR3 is TGTGCCAGCAGGCCGGACAGCTACGAGCAGTACTTC. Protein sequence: CASRPDSYEQYF.

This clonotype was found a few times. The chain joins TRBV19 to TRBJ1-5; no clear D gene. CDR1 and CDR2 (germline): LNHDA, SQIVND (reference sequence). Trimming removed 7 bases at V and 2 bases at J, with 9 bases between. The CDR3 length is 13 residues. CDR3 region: CASNSVGNQPQHF. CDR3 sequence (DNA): TGTGCCAGTAACTCGGTAGGCAATCAGCCCCAGCATTTT.

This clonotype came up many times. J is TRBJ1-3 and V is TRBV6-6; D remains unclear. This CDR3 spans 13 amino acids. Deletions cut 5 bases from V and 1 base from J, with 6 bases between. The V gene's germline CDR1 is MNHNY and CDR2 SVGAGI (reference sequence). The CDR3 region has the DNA TGTGCCAGCAGTGCCCAGTCTGGAAACACCATATATTTT. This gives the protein CASSAQSGNTIYF.

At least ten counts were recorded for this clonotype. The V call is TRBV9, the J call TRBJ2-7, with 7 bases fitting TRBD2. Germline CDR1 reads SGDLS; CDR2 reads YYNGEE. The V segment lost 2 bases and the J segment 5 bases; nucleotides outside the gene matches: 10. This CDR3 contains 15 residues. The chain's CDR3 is CASSVRVAGFHEQYF. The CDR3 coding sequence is TGTGCCAGCAGCGTGCGAGTAGCGGGTTTCCACGAGCAGTACTTC.

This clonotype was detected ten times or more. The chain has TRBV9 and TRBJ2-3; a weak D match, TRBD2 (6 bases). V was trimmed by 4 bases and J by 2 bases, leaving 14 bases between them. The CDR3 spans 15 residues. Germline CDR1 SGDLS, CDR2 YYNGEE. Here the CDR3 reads CASSPRRDLTDTQYF. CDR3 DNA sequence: TGTGCCAGCAGCCCCCGGCGGGACCTCACAGATACGCAGTATTTT.

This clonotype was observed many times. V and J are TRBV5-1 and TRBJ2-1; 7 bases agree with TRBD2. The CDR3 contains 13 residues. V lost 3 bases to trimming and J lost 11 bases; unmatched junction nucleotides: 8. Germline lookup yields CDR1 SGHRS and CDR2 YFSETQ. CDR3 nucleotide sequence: TGCGCCAGCAGCTCCGAAACGGGACTAAAGCAGTTCTTC. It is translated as CASSSETGLKQFF.

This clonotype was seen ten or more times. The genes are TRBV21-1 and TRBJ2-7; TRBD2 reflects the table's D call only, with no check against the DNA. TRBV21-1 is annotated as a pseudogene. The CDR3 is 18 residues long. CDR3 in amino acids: CASSEIPFTSGRNHEQYF. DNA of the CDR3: TGTGCCAGCAGCGAAATTCCATTCACTAGCGGGAGAAATCACGAGCAGTACTTC.

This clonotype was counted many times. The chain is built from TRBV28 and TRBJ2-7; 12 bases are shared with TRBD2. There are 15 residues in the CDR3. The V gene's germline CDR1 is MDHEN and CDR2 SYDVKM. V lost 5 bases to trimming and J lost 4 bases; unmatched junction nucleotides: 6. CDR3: CASSQGLAGRYEQYF. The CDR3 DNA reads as TGTGCCAGCAGTCAAGGACTAGCGGGACGTTACGAGCAGTACTTC.

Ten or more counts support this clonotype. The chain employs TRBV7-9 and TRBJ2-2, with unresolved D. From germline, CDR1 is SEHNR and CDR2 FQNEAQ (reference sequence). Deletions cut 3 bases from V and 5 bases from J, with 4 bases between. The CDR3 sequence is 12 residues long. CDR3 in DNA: TGTGCCAGCAGCTTTAGTACCGGGGAGCTGTTTTTT. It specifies CASSFSTGELFF.

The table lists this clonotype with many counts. DNA for the CDR3: TGTGCCAGCAGCTTAGGGAGCGGGAGTTTCACAGATACGCAGTATTTT. Its protein product is CASSLGSGSFTDTQYF. V is TRBV7-2 and J is TRBJ2-3; 8 bases match TRBD2. Germline V gene lookup returns CDR1 SGHTA and CDR2 FQGNSA. The V segment lost 1 base and the J segment 2 bases; nucleotides outside the gene matches: 5. The CDR3 runs to 16 residues.